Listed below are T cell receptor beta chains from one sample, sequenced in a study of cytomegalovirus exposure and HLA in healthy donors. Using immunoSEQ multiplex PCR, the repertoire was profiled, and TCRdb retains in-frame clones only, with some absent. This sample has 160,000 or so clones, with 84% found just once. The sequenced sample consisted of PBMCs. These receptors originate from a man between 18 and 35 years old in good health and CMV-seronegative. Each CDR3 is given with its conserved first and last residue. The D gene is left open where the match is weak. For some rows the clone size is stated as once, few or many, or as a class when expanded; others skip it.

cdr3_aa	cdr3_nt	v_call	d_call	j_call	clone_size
CASSLALGDRLRWVTF	TGCGCCAGCAGCTTGGCTCTGGGGGACAGACTTAGGTGGGTCACCTTC	TRBV5-1	TRBD1	TRBJ1-2	-
CASSLFGQEETQYF	TGTGCCAGCAGCTTGTTTGGGCAGGAAGAGACCCAGTACTTC	TRBV7-2	-	TRBJ2-5	-
CASSYAGRGQETQYF	TGTGCCAGCAGTTACGCCGGGAGGGGGCAAGAGACCCAGTACTTC	TRBV6-5	TRBD2	TRBJ2-5	few
CASSAPTEKLSYNEQFF	TGTGCCAGCAGCGCCCCCACAGAGAAACTCTCCTACAATGAGCAGTTCTTC	TRBV9	-	TRBJ2-1	-
CASSEQGGEQFF	TGTGCCAGCAGTGAACAGGGTGGGGAGCAGTTCTTC	TRBV7-2	-	TRBJ2-1	-
CASSLGLGGNEQFF	TGTGCCAGCAGCTTAGGACTAGGTGGGAATGAGCAGTTCTTC	TRBV7-2	-	TRBJ2-1	few
CASSQALGGVTYNEQFF	TGCGCCAGCAGCCAAGCCCTCGGAGGGGTCACCTACAATGAGCAGTTCTTC	TRBV4-3	-	TRBJ2-1	-
CASSQEPGGLAASDTQYF	TGTGCCAGCAGCCAAGAGCCGGGGGGACTAGCGGCATCAGATACGCAGTATTTT	TRBV4-2	TRBD2	TRBJ2-3	few
CASRRDTSYEQYF	TGTGCCAGCAGAAGGGACACCTCCTACGAGCAGTACTTC	TRBV27	-	TRBJ2-7	few
CASSLWGTSTDTQYF	TGTGCCAGCAGTTTGTGGGGGACTAGCACAGATACGCAGTATTTT	TRBV28	-	TRBJ2-3	-
CASTTYYSGPGSYNEQFF	TGTGCCAGCACGACCTACTACTCGGGTCCGGGCTCCTACAATGAGCAGTTCTTC	TRBV5-4	-	TRBJ2-1	once
CASRDREAAEAFF	TGTGCCAGCAGGGACAGGGAAGCTGCTGAAGCTTTCTTT	TRBV6-1	TRBD1	TRBJ1-1	-
CASSVGQGSGEQYF	TGTGCCAGCAGCGTGGGACAGGGAAGTGGAGAGCAGTACTTC	TRBV9	TRBD1	TRBJ2-7	-
CASRADGVQQYF	TGTGCCAGCAGGGCGGACGGGGTGCAGCAGTACTTC	TRBV2	-	TRBJ2-7	-
CASSPSGRAESEQYF	TGTGCCAGCAGCCCGAGCGGGAGGGCAGAATCCGAGCAGTACTTC	TRBV9	TRBD2	TRBJ2-7	-
CASSRGTSGGLSYEQYF	TGTGCCAGCAGCCGGGGGACTAGCGGGGGCCTCTCCTACGAGCAGTACTTC	TRBV7-2	TRBD2	TRBJ2-7	-
CASSAGLLQPQHF	TGTGCCAGCAGTGCAGGGTTACTTCAGCCCCAGCATTTT	TRBV6-1	-	TRBJ1-5	-
CASRNTSGRASEQFF	TGTGCCAGCAGGAATACTAGCGGGAGGGCCAGCGAGCAGTTCTTC	TRBV13	TRBD2	TRBJ2-1	-
CASSLDREAFF	TGTGCCAGCAGCTTGGACAGGGAAGCTTTCTTT	TRBV5-6	-	TRBJ1-1	few
CASSHQGLNEKLFF	TGTGCCAGCAGCCACCAGGGACTCAATGAAAAACTGTTTTTT	TRBV5-6	-	TRBJ1-4	-
CASSLSSGTQEQYF	TGTGCCAGCAGTTTGTCTAGCGGGACTCAGGAGCAGTACTTC	TRBV28	TRBD2	TRBJ2-7	-
CASSPLTGNSPLHF	TGTGCCAGCAGTCCGTTAACGGGGAATTCACCCCTCCACTTT	TRBV27	-	TRBJ1-6	-
CASSRTGDEQYF	TGTGCCAGCAGTCGCACAGGGGACGAGCAGTACTTC	TRBV7-9	TRBD1	TRBJ2-7	once
CATSRETMWQFF	TGTGCCACCAGCAGAGAGACTATGTGGCAGTTCTTC	TRBV15	-	TRBJ2-1	-
CAWIGAGGTDTQYF	TGTGCCTGGATAGGAGCGGGGGGAACAGATACGCAGTATTTT	TRBV30	TRBD2	TRBJ2-3	-
CASSPETVMNTEAFF	TGTGCCAGCAGTCCGGAGACAGTCATGAACACTGAAGCTTTCTTT	TRBV6-5	-	TRBJ1-1	-
CASSIPGQGIVGTEAFF	TGTGCCAGTAGTATCCCGGGACAGGGGATTGTTGGCACTGAAGCTTTCTTT	TRBV19	TRBD1	TRBJ1-1	-
CASSPIPGNTEAFF	TGTGCCAGCAGCCCGATCCCAGGGAACACTGAAGCTTTCTTT	TRBV7-3	-	TRBJ1-1	few
CASRGDRAHNEQFF	TGTGCCAGTAGGGGGGACAGGGCTCACAATGAGCAGTTCTTC	TRBV19	TRBD1	TRBJ2-1	-
CASSAPSDRGRSNQPQHF	TGTGCCAGCAGCGCTCCTTCGGACAGGGGAAGGAGCAATCAGCCCCAGCATTTT	TRBV11-2	TRBD1	TRBJ1-5	once
CASRGASGGTDTQYF	TGTGCCAGTAGAGGGGCTAGCGGTGGCACAGATACGCAGTATTTT	TRBV19	TRBD2	TRBJ2-3	-
CASSLTSSLRSGLFYEQYF	TGTGCCAGCAGCCTGACTTCGAGCCTCCGCTCGGGACTTTTCTACGAGCAGTACTTC	TRBV5-6	-	TRBJ2-7	-
CASNLGGAGGELFF	TGTGCCAGCAATCTAGGGGGCGCTGGCGGGGAGCTGTTTTTT	TRBV6-5	TRBD1	TRBJ2-2	-
CASSIRTGVNIQYF	TGTGCCAGTAGTATAAGGACGGGGGTAAACATTCAGTACTTC	TRBV19	-	TRBJ2-4	-
CAIDSLFNYGYTF	TGTGCCATAGACAGTCTCTTTAACTATGGCTACACCTTC	TRBV6-4	-	TRBJ1-2	-
CASTSPGGRTEAFF	TGTGCCAGCACCTCGCCCGGGGGGAGGACTGAAGCTTTCTTT	TRBV28	-	TRBJ1-1	-
CASSPGQGAGNTIYF	TGCGCCAGCAGCCCGGGACAGGGAGCTGGAAACACCATATATTTT	TRBV4-3	TRBD1	TRBJ1-3	few
CASSDRVGATGELFF	TGTGCCAGCAGTGACCGTGTAGGGGCCACCGGGGAGCTGTTTTTT	TRBV6-1	-	TRBJ2-2	few
CASSPDRREQYF	TGTGCCAGCTCACCGGACAGGCGCGAGCAGTACTTC	TRBV18	TRBD1	TRBJ2-7	once
CASSPWTGDNYGYTF	TGTGCCAGCAGCCCCTGGACAGGTGATAACTATGGCTACACCTTC	TRBV27	TRBD1	TRBJ1-2	-
CASSLASEVNYEQYF	TGTGCCAGCAGCTTAGCGTCGGAGGTTAACTACGAGCAGTACTTC	TRBV7-2	-	TRBJ2-7	-
CASSPNPGGGFTEAFF	TGTGCCAGCAGCCCTAACCCGGGAGGGGGCTTCACTGAAGCTTTCTTT	TRBV9	TRBD1	TRBJ1-1	-
CAWSRQPSYGYTF	TGTGCCTGGAGCAGACAGCCCTCCTATGGCTACACCTTC	TRBV30	-	TRBJ1-2	-
CSSSLGVGGNAQYF	TGTTCCAGCAGCTTAGGTGTAGGCGGGAACGCGCAGTATTTT	TRBV7-9	-	TRBJ2-3	-
CASSEWPPGQVNTEAFF	TGTGCCAGCAGTGAATGGCCCCCGGGACAGGTGAACACTGAAGCTTTCTTT	TRBV2	TRBD1	TRBJ1-1	-
CASSSGRGYEQYF	TGCGCCAGCAGCTCGGGCAGGGGCTACGAGCAGTACTTC	TRBV4-1	-	TRBJ2-7	-
CASSLLRRYPNFRYTF	TGCGCCAGCAGCCTACTCCGGAGGTACCCTAACTTCCGCTACACCTTC	TRBV5-1	-	TRBJ1-2	-
CASSIKGGSSTDTQYF	TGTGCCAGCTCAATTAAAGGGGGCTCTAGCACAGATACGCAGTATTTT	TRBV18	TRBD1	TRBJ2-3	-
CASSFSSYEQYF	TGCGCCAGCAGCTTCAGCTCCTACGAGCAGTACTTC	TRBV5-1	-	TRBJ2-7	-
CASSTDRGPSTDTQYF	TGTGCCAGTAGTACCGACAGGGGGCCTAGCACAGATACGCAGTATTTT	TRBV19	TRBD1	TRBJ2-3	-
CASSPGKRYTEAFF	TGTGCCAGCAGCCCCGGTAAGAGATACACTGAAGCTTTCTTT	TRBV7-2	-	TRBJ1-1	once
CASSELRGADTQYF	TGTGCCAGTAGTGAACTGCGGGGGGCAGATACGCAGTATTTT	TRBV19	TRBD2	TRBJ2-3	-
CASSFMAGNTEAFF	TGTGCCAGCAGTTTCATGGCGGGAAACACTGAAGCTTTCTTT	TRBV6-5	-	TRBJ1-1	-
CASSPLAGSSYNEQFF	TGTGCCAGCAGTCCCCTAGCGGGAAGCTCCTACAATGAGCAGTTCTTC	TRBV6-4	TRBD2	TRBJ2-1	-